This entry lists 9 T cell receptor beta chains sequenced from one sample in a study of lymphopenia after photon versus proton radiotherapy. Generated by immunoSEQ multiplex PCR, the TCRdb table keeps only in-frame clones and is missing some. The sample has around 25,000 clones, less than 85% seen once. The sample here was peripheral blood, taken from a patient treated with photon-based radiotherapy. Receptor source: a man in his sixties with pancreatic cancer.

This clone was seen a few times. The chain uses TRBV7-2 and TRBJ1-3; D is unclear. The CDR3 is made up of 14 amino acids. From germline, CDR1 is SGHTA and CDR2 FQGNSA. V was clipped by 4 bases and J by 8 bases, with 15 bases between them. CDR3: CASSWRQLEDTIYF. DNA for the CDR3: TGTGCCAGCAGCTGGCGGCAACTGGAAGACACCATATATTTT.

The CDR3 DNA follows: TGTGCCTGGAGTGTACTAGGGCCCCGAGGTGAAAAACTGTTTTTT. Translating it yields CAWSVLGPRGEKLFF. This chain links TRBV30 with TRBJ1-4; D gene unclear. Trimming stripped 0 bases from V and 7 bases from J, with 15 bases between. The length of the CDR3 is 15 residues. Per the germline V gene, CDR1 is GTSNPN and CDR2 is SVGIG (reference sequence). The whole variable domain, remainder taken from reference TRBV30 and TRBJ1-4, is SQTIHQWPATLVQPVGSPLSLECTVEGTSNPNLYWYRQAAGRGLQLLFYSVGIGQISSEVPQNLSASRPQDRQFILSSKKLLLSDSGFYLCAWSVLGPRGEKLFFGSGTQLSVL.

The CDR3 region is CASGSETRVGTEAFF. CDR3 in DNA: TGTGCCAGCGGATCCGAAACCAGGGTAGGTACTGAAGCTTTCTTT. The V and J genes are TRBV6-1 and TRBJ1-1, with D possibly matching TRBD1 (5 bases). The CDR3 has 15 residues. Per the germline V gene, CDR1 is MNHNS and CDR2 is SASEGT. V was shortened by 8 bases and J by 5 bases, with 21 bases between the two germline ends.

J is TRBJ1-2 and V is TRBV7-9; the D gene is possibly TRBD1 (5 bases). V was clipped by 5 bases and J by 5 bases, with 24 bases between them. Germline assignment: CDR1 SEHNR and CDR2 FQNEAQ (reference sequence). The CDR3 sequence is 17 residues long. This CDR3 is CASSPAPSTVRVYGYTF. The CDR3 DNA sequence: TGTGCCAGCAGCCCAGCCCCCTCGACAGTTAGGGTTTATGGCTACACCTTC.

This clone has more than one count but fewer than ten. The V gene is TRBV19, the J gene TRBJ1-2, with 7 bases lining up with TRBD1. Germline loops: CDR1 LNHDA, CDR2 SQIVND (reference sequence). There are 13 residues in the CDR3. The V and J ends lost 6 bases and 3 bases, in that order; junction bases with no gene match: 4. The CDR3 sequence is CASSLTGDYGYTF. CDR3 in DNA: TGTGCCAGTAGCCTAACAGGGGACTATGGCTACACCTTC.

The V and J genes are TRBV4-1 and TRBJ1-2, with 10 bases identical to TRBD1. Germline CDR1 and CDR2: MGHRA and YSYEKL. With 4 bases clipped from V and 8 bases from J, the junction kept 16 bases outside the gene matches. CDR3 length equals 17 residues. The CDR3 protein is CASSRAVRDRGVTGYTF. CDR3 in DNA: TGCGCCAGCAGCCGAGCGGTCCGGGACAGGGGAGTTACAGGCTACACCTTC.

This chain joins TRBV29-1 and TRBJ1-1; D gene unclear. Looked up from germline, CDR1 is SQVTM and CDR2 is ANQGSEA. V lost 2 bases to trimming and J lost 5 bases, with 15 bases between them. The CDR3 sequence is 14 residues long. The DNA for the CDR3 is TGCAGCGTTGAATATCGAGGCCCCGAAACTGAAGCTTTCTTT. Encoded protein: CSVEYRGPETEAFF. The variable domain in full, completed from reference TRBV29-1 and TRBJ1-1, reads SAVISQKPSRDICQRGTSLTIQCQVDSQVTMMFWYRQQPGQSLTLIATANQGSEATYESGFVIDKFPISRPNLTFSTLTVSNMSPEDSSIYLCSVEYRGPETEAFFGQGTRLTVV.

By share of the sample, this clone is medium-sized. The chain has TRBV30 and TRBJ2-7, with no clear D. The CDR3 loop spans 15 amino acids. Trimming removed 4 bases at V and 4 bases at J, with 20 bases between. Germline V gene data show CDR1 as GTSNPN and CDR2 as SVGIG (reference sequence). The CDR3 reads CAWKPKATSLYEQYF. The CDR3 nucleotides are TGTGCCTGGAAACCCAAAGCGACAAGTTTATACGAGCAGTACTTC. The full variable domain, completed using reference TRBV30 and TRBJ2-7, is SQTIHQWPATLVQPVGSPLSLECTVEGTSNPNLYWYRQAAGRGLQLLFYSVGIGQISSEVPQNLSASRPQDRQFILSSKKLLLSDSGFYLCAWKPKATSLYEQYFGPGTRLTVT.

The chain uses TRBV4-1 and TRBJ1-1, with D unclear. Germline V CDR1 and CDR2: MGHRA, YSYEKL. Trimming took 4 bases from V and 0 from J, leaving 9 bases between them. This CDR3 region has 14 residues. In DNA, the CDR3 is TGCGCCAGCAGCCCCCCAAATTTGAACACTGAAGCTTTCTTT. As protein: CASSPPNLNTEAFF.